Each of the 24 T cell receptor beta chains below was sequenced from the same sample in a study of T cell clonality in common variable immunodeficiency. Study-level points and caveats: Fewer deletions and N-nucleotide insertions were reportedly seen in common variable immunodeficiency TCR beta sequences.

The antigens for these receptors are not known. Some clones are missing from TCRdb's copy, which holds only in-frame ones; the method was immunoSEQ multiplex PCR. Reported are around 24,000 clones, none seen only once; the ten largest carry about 24%. Source material: peripheral blood mononuclear cells. The receptor set was obtained from a human donor with common variable immunodeficiency.

This clone was recorded many times. The read halts 3 residues ahead of the CDR3 end, with the missing end drawn from the germline J gene. The V gene is TRBV18, the J gene TRBJ2-5, with D tentatively TRBD1 (6 bases). This CDR3 is 14 amino acids long. Trimming shortened V by 0 bases and J by 5 bases, and 10 bases separated the two germline ends. Germline loops: CDR1 KGHSH, CDR2 LQKENI. The CDR3 here is CASSPPQGKETQYF. The CDR3 bases that were read are TGTGCCAGCTCACCACCCCAGGGGAAGGAGACC.

This clone was recorded many times. Partial CDR3 DNA: TGCAGTGCTAGAGACCCGAATTCAATCGGACTAGCGGGGGCCTACTCCTACAATGAG. It translates to CSARDPNSIGLAGAYSYNE. The whole CDR3 protein is CSARDPNSIGLAGAYSYNEQFF. V usage is TRBV20-1 and J usage is TRBJ2-1; 13 bases line up with TRBD2. Sequencing ends 3 residues short of the CDR3 end; the germline J gene provides the rest. The J segment lost 0 bases and the V segment lost 0 bases, leaving 17 bases of the junction unmatched. CDR3 length: 22 residues. Germline lookup yields CDR1 DFQATT and CDR2 SNEGSKA (reference sequence).

This clone occurred many times. The read stops 3 residues short of the end of the CDR3; the missing end is completed from the germline J gene. V and J are TRBV19 and TRBJ2-1; no definite D call. CDR3 length equals 15 residues. Germline loops: CDR1 LNHDA, CDR2 SQIVND (reference sequence). Trimming left V 2 bases short and J 2 bases short, with 10 bases between. The CDR3 spells CASSIMRSPYNEQFF. CDR3 DNA (partial): TGTGCCAGTAGTATAATGCGCTCACCCTACAATGAG.

Of note for this clone: The CDR3 goes on 3 residues after the read ends, and that part is filled in from the germline J gene. The chain joins TRBV7-9 to TRBJ1-6; 9 nucleotides match TRBD1. Trimming removed 4 bases from V and 8 bases from J; junction bases left unmatched: 6. Germline CDR1 reads SEHNR; CDR2 reads FQNEAQ (reference sequence). There are 15 residues in the CDR3. This CDR3 reads CASSSFRDRDSPLHF. The sequenced part of the CDR3 DNA is TGTGCCAGCAGCTCCTTCCGGGACAGGGATTCACCC.

This clone was seen at least ten times. With the read ending 3 residues before the CDR3 end, the germline J gene is used to fill in that end. The chain couples TRBV5-1 to TRBJ1-4; no definite D call. Germline V CDR1 and CDR2: SGHRS, YFSETQ. V was pared by 0 bases and J by 8 bases, with 14 bases between. The CDR3 has 15 amino acids. This chain's CDR3 is CASSLGSVPREKLFF. CDR3 DNA, as far as it was read: TGCGCCAGCAGCTTGGGATCGGTCCCTAGGGAAAAA.

This clone was counted at least ten times. The CDR3 end lies 3 residues beyond the end of the read and is filled in from the germline J gene. The genes are TRBV2 and TRBJ2-5; 11 bases align to TRBD2. V dropped 5 bases and J dropped 4; count of bases not matched to a gene: 12. The germline V gene has CDR1 SNHLY and CDR2 FYNNEI. The CDR3 extends over 17 amino acids. Incomplete CDR3 DNA: TGTGCCAGCAGTAAAACTAGCGGGGGAAGGTCGCGAGAGACC. Translating gives CASSKTSGGRSRET. The whole CDR3 protein is CASSKTSGGRSRETQYF.

At least ten counts were recorded for this clone. The read finishes 3 residues shy of the CDR3 end, and the germline J gene is used to complete it. This sequence joins TRBV5-1 and TRBJ2-3, with 8 nucleotides matching TRBD1. J gave up 5 bases and V 3 bases, and 5 bases lay outside the gene matches. CDR3 length: 14 amino acids. From germline, CDR1 is SGHRS and CDR2 YFSETQ. CDR3 DNA, as far as it was read: TGCGCCAGCAGCTCGGACAGGGTGGGAGATACG. Its protein product is CASSSDRVGDT. The full CDR3 reads CASSSDRVGDTQYF.

Ten or more counts support this clone. Read data end 3 residues before the CDR3 end; the end is taken from the germline J gene. V usage is TRBV6-1 and J usage is TRBJ1-1; D might be TRBD1 (6 bases). The CDR3 loop spans 18 amino acids. Trimming cost V 2 bases and J 2 bases, with 21 bases left between them. CDR1 is MNHNS and CDR2 is SASEGT in the germline V gene. Partial CDR3 DNA: TGTGCCAGCAGTGAATCGACGGGCAGGGGATTTATCAACACTGAA. It codes for CASSESTGRGFINTE. In full, the CDR3 is CASSESTGRGFINTEAFF.

This clone was found many times. The CDR3 end falls 3 residues outside the read, so it is completed with the germline J gene. The chain carries TRBV6-1 and TRBJ2-1; 10 bases match TRBD2. Germline trimming cut 1 base from V and 8 bases from J; bases unmatched to any gene: 8. This CDR3 region has 16 residues. The germline gives CDR1 MNHNS, CDR2 SASEGT. The CDR3 sequence: CASSEGLGLAFHEQFF. CDR3 DNA, as far as it was read: TGTGCCAGCAGTGAAGGGTTGGGACTAGCGTTCCATGAG.

Regarding this clone: The read falls 3 residues short of the CDR3 end, and the missing part is taken from the germline J gene. The chain is built from TRBV7-9 and TRBJ2-7, with 11 bases lining up with TRBD2. Losses at the gene ends were 3 bases for V and 2 bases for J; bases not matched to a gene: 3. There are 15 residues in the CDR3. Germline V lookup: CDR1 SEHNR, CDR2 FQNEAQ (reference sequence). CDR3 sequence: CASSFLAGGPYEQYF. Partial CDR3 DNA: TGTGCCAGCAGCTTTCTAGCGGGAGGCCCCTACGAG.

This clone occurred many times. The read is 3 residues too short to cover the CDR3 end, so that end is filled in from the germline J gene. The V call is TRBV7-2, the J call TRBJ2-7; the D gene is possibly TRBD2 (6 bases). The ends were cut back, 3 bases at V and 0 bases at J, with 9 bases in the middle. Germline V gene sequence: CDR1 SGHTA, CDR2 FQGNSA. The CDR3 length is 14 residues. The CDR3 DNA, read in part, is TGTGCCAGCAGCTTTTCACTAGCCTCCTACGAG. Translation gives CASSFSLASYE. The complete CDR3 protein is CASSFSLASYEQYF.

This clone was counted at least ten times. The CDR3 is cut off 3 residues early in the read; its end comes from the germline J gene. This rearrangement joins TRBV7-2 to TRBJ2-5; TRBD1 agrees at 10 bases. Germline CDR1 reads SGHTA; CDR2 reads FQGNSA. The CDR3 is made up of 15 amino acids. V gave up 1 base and J gave up 7 bases; unmatched junction bases: 6. The covered CDR3 bases are TGTGCCAGCAGCTTAGTCGGGACAGGGGTGGGGACC. It codes for CASSLVGTGVGT. Given in full, the CDR3 is CASSLVGTGVGTQYF.

This clone has ten or more counts. The read terminates 3 residues before the CDR3 end, so the remaining end is supplied by the germline J gene. V usage is TRBV18 and J usage is TRBJ1-2, with 11 bases lining up with TRBD1. Losses at the gene ends were 3 bases for V and 2 bases for J; bases not matched to a gene: 8. CDR3 length: 17 amino acids. Germline V gene sequence: CDR1 KGHSH, CDR2 LQKENI. CDR3 sequence: CASSPYGQGASNYGYTF. Incomplete CDR3 DNA: TGTGCCAGCTCACCCTATGGACAGGGGGCTTCGAACTATGGC.

This clone was seen a few times. The CDR3 DNA, read in part, is TGTGCCAGCAGCGTAGAGAGGCTCTCCTACGAG. Translated, it gives CASSVERLSYE. The full CDR3 protein reads CASSVERLSYEQYF. This sequence joins TRBV7-9 and TRBJ2-7; no reliable D call. The missing CDR3 end, 3 residues past where the read stops, is filled in from the germline J gene. Germline V CDR1 and CDR2: SEHNR, FQNEAQ (reference sequence). The CDR3 has 14 amino acids. Trimming left V 5 bases short and J 0 bases short, with 11 bases between.

This clone was detected ten times or more. The read stops 3 residues short of the end of the CDR3; the missing end is completed from the germline J gene. This sequence joins TRBV7-2 and TRBJ2-7; maybe TRBD1 (5 bases). CDR1 is SGHTA and CDR2 is FQGNSA in the germline V gene. V shed 5 bases and J shed 0 bases, with 14 bases lying between them. CDR3 size: 15 residues. The CDR3 loop reads CASSPDTGYSYEQYF. The sequenced CDR3 bases are TGTGCCAGCAGCCCGGACACGGGTTACTCCTACGAG.

Partial CDR3 DNA: TGTGCCAGCTCGTCGCTAGCGGGAAACTACGAG. Its translation is CASSSLAGNYE. The whole CDR3 sequence is CASSSLAGNYEQYF. The chain carries TRBV27 and TRBJ2-7, with TRBD2 matching 9 bases. The observed sequence ends 3 residues before the CDR3 terminus, with the missing tail filled in from the germline J gene. CDR1 is MNHEY and CDR2 is SMNVEV in the germline V gene (reference sequence). The junction had 8 bases not matched to a gene; V was cut back by 8 bases and J by 3 bases. This CDR3 has 14 amino acids.

This clone was detected only a few times. Read coverage stops 3 residues before the CDR3 terminus; the germline J gene supplies the remainder. The chain links TRBV5-1 to TRBJ2-7; 14 nucleotides align to TRBD2. V lost 4 bases and J lost 5; bases outside the gene matches: 11. Germline CDR1 and CDR2: SGHRS and YFSETQ. This CDR3 has 17 residues. Partial CDR3 DNA: TGCGCCAGCAGCGGCGGCGGACTAGCGGGAGGTTCCAACGAG. Translation gives CASSGGGLAGGSNE. The complete CDR3 sequence is CASSGGGLAGGSNEQYF.

At least ten counts were recorded for this clone. Read coverage stops 3 residues before the CDR3 terminus; the germline J gene supplies the remainder. The chain links TRBV30 to TRBJ1-4, with 8 bases lining up with TRBD1. V shed 4 bases, J shed 8 bases, and the junction held 6 bases outside the gene matches. The germline gives CDR1 GTSNPN, CDR2 SVGIG (reference sequence). The CDR3 contains 13 residues. The CDR3 sequence: CAWKKDRAEKLFF. Partial CDR3 DNA: TGTGCCTGGAAAAAGGACAGGGCCGAAAAA.

On this clone: The read ends 3 residues early relative to the CDR3; the germline J gene fills the gap. The chain combines TRBV18 with TRBJ2-2, with 12 bases identical to TRBD2. CDR1 KGHSH and CDR2 LQKENI come from the germline V gene. CDR3 length equals 16 residues. J gave up 3 bases and V 1 base, and 0 bases lay outside the gene matches. The DNA read from the CDR3 is TGTGCCAGCTCACCACGACTAGCGGGGGACACCGGGGAG. Its translation is CASSPRLAGDTGE. The CDR3 as a whole reads CASSPRLAGDTGELFF. The whole variable domain, remainder taken from reference TRBV18 and TRBJ2-2, is NAGVMQNPRHLVRRRGQEARLRCSPMKGHSHVYWYRQLPEEGLKFMVYLQKENIIDESGMPKERFSAEFPKEGPSILRIQQVVRGDSAAYFCASSPRLAGDTGELFFGEGSRLTVL.

This clone has a count of ten or more. The read falls 3 residues short of the CDR3 end, and the missing part is taken from the germline J gene. The chain employs TRBV6-2 or TRBV6-3 and TRBJ1-6; D gene ambiguous. The CDR3 covers 13 residues. V was trimmed by 6 bases and J by 8 bases, leaving 11 bases between them. The germline V gene has CDR1 MNHEY and CDR2 SVGEGT. CDR3 region: CASSTTWDSPLHF. The DNA read from the CDR3 is TGTGCCAGCAGCACTACCTGGGATTCACCC.

To note about this clone: The read ends 3 residues early relative to the CDR3; the germline J gene fills the gap. J is TRBJ2-1 and V is TRBV2, with 11 bases matching TRBD2. This CDR3 contains 18 residues. CDR1 and CDR2 from the germline V gene are SNHLY and FYNNEI. The junction had 17 bases not matched to a gene; V was cut back by 7 bases and J by 6 bases. The CDR3 sequence is CASKPGWIAGGPGNEQFF. The covered CDR3 bases are TGTGCCAGCAAGCCGGGTTGGATAGCGGGAGGGCCGGGCAATGAG.

This clone was detected ten times or more. The CDR3 goes on 3 residues after the read ends, and that part is filled in from the germline J gene. The rearrangement uses TRBV7-2 and TRBJ1-1, with D maybe TRBD1 (5 bases). V lost 1 base, J lost 1 base, and 10 bases lay in between. The CDR3 contains 15 residues. In germline, CDR1 is SGHTA, CDR2 FQGNSA. The DNA read from the CDR3 is TGTGCCAGCAGCTTAGTGCAGGGAACGAACACTGAA. This translates into CASSLVQGTNTE. The full CDR3 reads CASSLVQGTNTEAFF.

Many counts were recorded for this clone. CDR3 DNA (partial): TGCGCCAGCAGCTTACAGGTATACAATGAG. Translating it yields CASSLQVYNE. In full, the CDR3 reads CASSLQVYNEQFF. This chain links TRBV5-1 with TRBJ2-1; D may be TRBD1 (5 bases). Read coverage stops 3 residues before the CDR3 terminus; the germline J gene supplies the remainder. V was trimmed by 2 bases and J by 4 bases, leaving 7 bases between them. CDR1 and CDR2 (germline): SGHRS, YFSETQ. The CDR3 is 13 amino acids.

This clone was seen many times. CDR3 sequence: CSATLGATLGQPQHF. Partial CDR3 DNA: TGCAGTGCGACCCTTGGGGCAACCCTGGGTCAGCCC. This chain connects TRBV20-1 to TRBJ1-5; D might be TRBD1 (5 bases). The read finishes 3 residues shy of the CDR3 end, and the germline J gene is used to complete it. The CDR3 is 15 residues long. The V end was cut by 6 bases, the J end by 6 bases, with 21 bases between. In germline, CDR1 is DFQATT, CDR2 SNEGSKA (reference sequence).